The 17 T cell receptor beta chains below come from one sample, sequenced in a study of Graves' ophthalmopathy and Graves' hyperthyroidism. Beta-chain TCR CDR3 regions were amplified from RNA transcripts. An initial RT-PCR round employing HTBI primers preceded a second-round multiplex PCR. TCRdb redid the calling of the multiplex PCR reads with MiXCR, one entry per CDR3 protein. The sample has about 1.1 million distinct CDR3 sequences; 35% to 40% are singletons. The specimen was peripheral blood or thyroid tissue (not recorded which). Receptors were obtained from an adult man with Graves' hyperthyroidism.

This clonotype was recorded a few times. J is TRBJ2-6 and V is TRBV6-1; 9 bases agree with TRBD2. The trim removed 6 bases at V and 4 bases at J, leaving 7 bases unmatched. CDR3 length equals 16 residues. Germline-derived CDR1 and CDR2 are MNHNS and SASEGT. CDR3: CASSQRGAPGANVLTF. The CDR3 DNA sequence: TGTGCCAGCAGCCAGCGGGGGGCCCCCGGGGCCAACGTCCTGACTTTC.

This clonotype was recorded a few times. This rearrangement joins TRBV20-1 to TRBJ2-2, with no clear D. The V and J ends lost 0 bases and 6 bases respectively, with 17 bases between them. Germline lookup yields CDR1 DFQATT and CDR2 SNEGSKA (reference sequence). This CDR3 region has 16 residues. In DNA, the CDR3 is TGCAGTGCTAGAGATGGTAGGCGGCCCTCGTCCGGGGAGCTGTTTTTT. It yields the protein CSARDGRRPSSGELFF.

The gene calls are TRBV11-2 and TRBJ2-2; perhaps TRBD2 as D (5 bases). Germline CDR1 and CDR2: SGHAT and FQNNGV. The ends were cut back, 6 bases at V and 6 bases at J, with 14 bases in the middle. The CDR3 is made up of 14 amino acids. The CDR3, as DNA: TGTGCCAGCAGTGATAACGGGGAATCCGGGGAGCTGTTTTTT. Translating gives CASSDNGESGELFF.

This clonotype was recorded a few times. The chain combines TRBV15 with TRBJ2-3; TRBD1 matches at 10 bases. There are 15 residues in the CDR3. V lost 5 bases and J lost 9; bases outside the gene matches: 11. Germline assignment: CDR1 LNHNV and CDR2 YYDKDF (reference sequence). The CDR3 protein is CATSPDRGRAGTQYF. CDR3 nucleotides: TGTGCCACCAGCCCAGACAGGGGGCGCGCAGGGACGCAGTATTTT.

On this clonotype itself: At one end, the junction sequence differs from germline, possibly due to a read error. The genes are TRBV9 and TRBJ2-7, with D uncertain. The CDR3 contains 8 residues. CDR1 and CDR2 from the germline V gene are SGDLS and YYNGEE. CDR3 residues: CASSAQKF. The CDR3 DNA is TGTGCCAGCAGCGCCCAGAAGTTC.

This clonotype turned up a few times. This chain connects TRBV12-3 or TRBV12-4 to TRBJ1-1; D call uncertain. The V end lost 7 bases, the J end lost 4 bases, and 10 bases lay between the germline ends. The CDR3 is 12 residues long. The CDR3 sequence is CASTPTGTEAFF. Written as DNA, the CDR3 is TGTGCCAGCACCCCCACTGGCACTGAAGCTTTCTTT.

The chain carries TRBV20-1 and TRBJ1-5; D call uncertain. V dropped 5 bases and J dropped 7 bases, with 0 bases sitting between them. This CDR3 is built from 8 residues. CDR1 and CDR2 (germline): DFQATT, SNEGSKA (reference sequence). CDR3 sequence: CSAQPQHF. CDR3 DNA sequence: TGCAGTGCTCAGCCCCAGCATTTT.

This clonotype was seen repeatedly, ten times or more. This sequence joins TRBV7-2 and TRBJ1-6; TRBD1 matches at 7 bases. The germline CDR1 and CDR2 sequences are SGHTA and FQGNSA. With V trimmed by 5 bases and J by 8 bases, 3 bases remained unmatched. The CDR3 has 13 amino acids. CDR3 sequence: CASSPQGHSPLHF. CDR3 bases: TGTGCCAGCAGCCCACAGGGGCATTCACCCCTCCACTTT.

This clonotype has just a few counts. This rearrangement joins TRBV20-1 to TRBJ1-4, with D perhaps matching TRBD1 (5 bases). Deletions cut 1 base from V and 3 bases from J, with 15 bases between. Germline V gene lookup returns CDR1 DFQATT and CDR2 SNEGSKA (reference sequence). The CDR3 has 16 residues. The CDR3 here is CSARAPSGVANEKLFF. Written as DNA, the CDR3 is TGCAGTGCTAGAGCCCCATCGGGGGTCGCTAATGAAAAACTGTTTTTT.

The table lists this clonotype with a few counts. This sequence joins TRBV5-1 and TRBJ2-2, with a tentative D call TRBD1 (6 bases). The germline gives CDR1 SGHRS, CDR2 YFSETQ. There are 16 residues in the CDR3. V was clipped by 3 bases and J by 4 bases, with 16 bases between them. The CDR3 loop is CASSSSSRGSTGELFF. CDR3 nucleotide sequence: TGCGCCAGCAGCTCCTCGTCCAGGGGAAGCACCGGGGAGCTGTTTTTT.

This clonotype was seen repeatedly, ten times or more. The V gene is TRBV2, the J gene TRBJ1-5; no clear D. V was cut by 2 bases and J by 4 bases, with 12 bases left in between. The CDR3 runs 15 residues. Germline V gives CDR1 SNHLY, CDR2 FYNNEI. The CDR3 loop reads CASSERVGMNQPQHF. Written as DNA, the CDR3 is TGTGCCAGCAGTGAAAGGGTAGGGATGAATCAGCCCCAGCATTTT.

The V gene is TRBV6-6, the J gene TRBJ1-4, with D perhaps TRBD1 (6 bases). V was clipped by 0 bases and J by 7 bases, with 12 bases between them. This CDR3 is built from 15 residues. Germline V gene lookup returns CDR1 MNHNY and CDR2 SVGAGI (reference sequence). CDR3 sequence (DNA): TGTGCCAGCAGTTACTCTCCCGGACAGCTTGAAAAACTGTTTTTT. It encodes CASSYSPGQLEKLFF.

Comments on this clonotype: The junction does not match germline at one end; this may be a read error. This sequence joins TRBV10-3 and TRBJ1-1; D gene unclear. There are 15 residues in the CDR3. Germline values: CDR1 ENHRY, CDR2 SYGVKD. This CDR3 is CASSYHGVGNTEAFF. The DNA of the CDR3 is TGTGCCAGCAGTTACCATGGGGTTGGGAACACTGAAGCTTTCTTT.

Only a few counts were recorded for this clonotype. The rearrangement uses TRBV7-2 and TRBJ2-7; 7 nucleotides line up with TRBD2. The germline V gene encodes CDR1 SGHTA and CDR2 FQGNSA. The CDR3 runs 15 residues. Germline trimming cut 6 bases from V and 3 bases from J; bases unmatched to any gene: 11. The CDR3 sequence is CASSSSGTQYYEQYF. CDR3 nucleotide sequence: TGTGCCAGCAGTTCTAGCGGCACCCAATACTACGAGCAGTACTTC.

V gene TRBV2 combines with J gene TRBJ1-5; TRBD1 aligns across 10 bases. The germline CDR1 and CDR2 sequences are SNHLY and FYNNEI. The CDR3 sequence is 15 residues long. Unmatched junction bases numbered 4, after V lost 4 bases and J lost 4 bases. The CDR3 DNA follows: TGTGCCAGCAGTGGGGACAGGGGCAAAAATCAGCCCCAGCATTTT. Translation: CASSGDRGKNQPQHF.

A note on this clonotype: Without the conserved terminal phenylalanine or tryptophan, this CDR3 likely stems from a read error. This rearrangement joins TRBV15 to TRBJ1-6; D may be TRBD1 (6 bases). V was cut by 0 bases and J by 6 bases, with 12 bases left in between. Germline values: CDR1 LNHNV, CDR2 YYDKDF (reference sequence). The CDR3 covers 16 residues. The CDR3 bases are TGTGCCACCAGCAGAGATCTGGCAGGGGTTAATTCACCCCTCCACCTT. This translates into CATSRDLAGVNSPLHL.

There are many counts of this clonotype. V gene TRBV9 combines with J gene TRBJ1-2; D gene ambiguous. Germline V gene lookup returns CDR1 SGDLS and CDR2 YYNGEE. The V and J ends lost 5 bases and 3 bases respectively, with 11 bases between them. The CDR3 covers 13 residues. The CDR3 DNA reads as TGTGCCAGCAGTACGGCCCCATACTATGGCTACACCTTC. This sequence encodes CASSTAPYYGYTF.